Listed here are 5 T cell receptor beta chains from one sample, sequenced in a study of CD8 T cells in ankylosing spondylitis. Study findings and constraints: A TCR beta motif made of fewer than ten highly homologous variants seemed typical of ankylosing spondylitis blood.

Antigens of these TCRs are unknown. Each CDR3 protein is one row after TCRdb ran MiXCR on the 5' RACE reads. The table lists 750,000 to 850,000 distinct CDR3 sequences, over 9.5% of them singletons. What was sequenced was blood, either unsorted or a sorted T cell fraction (not recorded which). The receptors shown here come from a male donor with ankylosing spondylitis.

This clonotype was seen many times. The chain recombines TRBV5-6 with TRBJ2-7; D remains unclear. This CDR3 is 12 amino acids long. The germline V and J ends were trimmed by 1 base and 4 bases, with 6 bases remaining between them. Germline loops: CDR1 SGHDT, CDR2 YYEEEE. In nucleotides, the CDR3 is TGTGCCAGCAGCTTGAAGGGTTACGAGCAGTACTTC. Translated: CASSLKGYEQYF. Complete variable domain (other parts from reference TRBV5-6 and TRBJ2-7): DAGVTQSPTHLIKTRGQQVTLRCSPKSGHDTVSWYQQALGQGPQFIFQYYEEEERQRGNFPDRFSGHQFPNYSSELNVNALLLGDSALYLCASSLKGYEQYFGPGTRLTVT.

V and J are TRBV19 and TRBJ2-1, with D possibly being TRBD2 (5 bases). Trimming stripped 9 bases from V and 8 bases from J, with 23 bases between. From germline, CDR1 is LNHDA and CDR2 SQIVND (reference sequence). The CDR3 contains 15 residues. This chain's CDR3 is CASDRGTMGRDEQFF. In nucleotides, the CDR3 is TGTGCCAGCGACCGGGGTACGATGGGGAGAGATGAGCAGTTCTTC.

The genes are TRBV4-1 and TRBJ1-3, with D possibly TRBD1 on 5 matching bases. Germline V lookup: CDR1 MGHRA, CDR2 YSYEKL. V was pared by 4 bases and J by 2 bases, with 12 bases between. This CDR3 has 15 amino acids. The CDR3 region has the DNA TGCGCCAGCAGCCGGAAGACAGTGGCTGGAAACACCATATATTTT. It specifies CASSRKTVAGNTIYF.

This clonotype was detected only a few times. V is TRBV4-1 and J is TRBJ1-1; weak D call: TRBD1 (5 bases). V lost 2 bases to trimming and J lost 4 bases, with 17 bases between them. Per the germline V gene, CDR1 is MGHRA and CDR2 is YSYEKL. The CDR3 is 16 residues long. In nucleotides, the CDR3 is TGCGCCAGCAGCCAACCCTTAGACAGAATGGGCACTGAAGCTTTCTTT. Protein sequence: CASSQPLDRMGTEAFF.

Notes on this clonotype: Mismatch with germline at one junction end may stem from a read error. The genes are TRBV6-1 and TRBJ2-1, with 8 bases that match TRBD2. Germline-derived CDR1 and CDR2 are MNHNS and SASEGT. This CDR3 has 16 amino acids. The CDR3 coding sequence is TGTGCCAGCGGTGACATAGCGGGGAGAGCCTACAATGAGCAGTTCTTC. It specifies CASGDIAGRAYNEQFF.